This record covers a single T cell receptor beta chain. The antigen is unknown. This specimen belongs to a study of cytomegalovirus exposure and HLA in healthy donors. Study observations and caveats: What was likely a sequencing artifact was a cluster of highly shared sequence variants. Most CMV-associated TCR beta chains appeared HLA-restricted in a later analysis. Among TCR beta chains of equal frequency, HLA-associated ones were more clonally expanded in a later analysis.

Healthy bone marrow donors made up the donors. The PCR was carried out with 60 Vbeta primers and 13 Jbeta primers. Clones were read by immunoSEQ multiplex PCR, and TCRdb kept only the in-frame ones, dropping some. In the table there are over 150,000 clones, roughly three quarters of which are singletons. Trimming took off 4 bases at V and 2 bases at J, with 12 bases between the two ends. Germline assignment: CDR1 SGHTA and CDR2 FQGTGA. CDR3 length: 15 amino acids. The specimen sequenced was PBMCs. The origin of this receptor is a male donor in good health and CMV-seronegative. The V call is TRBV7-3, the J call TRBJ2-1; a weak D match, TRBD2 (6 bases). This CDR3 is CASSSEGATYNEQFF. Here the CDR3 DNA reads TGTGCCAGCAGCTCGGAGGGAGCAACCTACAATGAGCAGTTCTTC.